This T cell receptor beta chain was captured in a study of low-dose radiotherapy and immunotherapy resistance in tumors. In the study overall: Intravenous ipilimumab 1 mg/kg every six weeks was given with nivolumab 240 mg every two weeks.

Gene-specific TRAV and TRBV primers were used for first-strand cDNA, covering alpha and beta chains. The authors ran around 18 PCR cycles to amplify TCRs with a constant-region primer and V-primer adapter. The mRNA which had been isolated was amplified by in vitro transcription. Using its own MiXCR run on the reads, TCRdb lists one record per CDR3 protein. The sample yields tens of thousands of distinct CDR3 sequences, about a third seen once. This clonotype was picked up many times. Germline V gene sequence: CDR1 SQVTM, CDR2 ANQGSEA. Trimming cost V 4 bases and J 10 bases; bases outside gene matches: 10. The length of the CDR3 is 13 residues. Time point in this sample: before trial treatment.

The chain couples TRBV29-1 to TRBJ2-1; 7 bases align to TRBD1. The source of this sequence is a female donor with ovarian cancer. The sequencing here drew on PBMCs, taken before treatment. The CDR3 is CSVGLLTGPEQFF. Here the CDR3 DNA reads TGCAGCGTTGGCTTATTGACAGGGCCCGAGCAGTTCTTC.